This T cell receptor (beta chain) derives from a study of post-analysis software for immune sequencing data. General study points: By F measure, samples from a shared preparation batch strongly co-clustered. A handful of TRBV segments were significantly more frequent in patients than in controls. TRBV5-6, TRBV5-1 and TRBV20-1 were among these segments.

TCR beta libraries were prepared from cDNA with unique molecular identifiers. Researchers reported roughly 510,000 cDNA molecules coming from about 0.98 to 11 million T cells. Each CDR3 protein is one row after TCRdb ran MiXCR on the PCR reads. This sample has 550,000 to 700,000 distinct CDR3 sequences, with about 40% found just once. As to this clonotype: The antigen is undetermined.

The CDR3 sequence is 13 residues long. Germline loops: CDR1 DFQATT, CDR2 SNEGSKA (reference sequence). Between the trimmed V and J ends, which lost 4 bases and 4 bases, there was a span of 11 bases. Sequenced sample: blood. The rearrangement links TRBV20-1 to TRBJ1-5; no firm D call. The receptor was derived from a girl aged 10 to 17 with multiple sclerosis. The CDR3 here is CSATRTANQPQHF. The CDR3 coding sequence is TGCAGTGCTACCCGGACGGCGAATCAGCCCCAGCATTTT.